A single count supports the clone carrying this T cell receptor beta chain. Its antigen remains unknown. The entry originates in a study of beta chain features in type 1 diabetes. Every bit of the isolated RNA underwent reverse transcription, so sequencing read expressed TCRB transcripts. Clones were read by immunoSEQ multiplex PCR, and TCRdb kept only the in-frame ones, dropping some. The table has 300,000 to 400,000 clones, approximately 15% seen once. Each sorted population was over 95% pure. This CDR3 contains 11 residues. CDR1 is DFQATT, CDR2 SNEGSKA, per germline (reference sequence). The ends were cut back, 5 bases at V and 7 bases at J, with 9 bases in the middle. General study findings and limits: Type 1 diabetes patients had TCRB CDR3s that were shorter (moderately but significantly so) in all four CD4+ subsets.

This sequence joins TRBV20-1 and TRBJ2-1; D ambiguous. Specimen: naive CD4+ T cells from blood. The receptor comes from a woman between 18 and 30 years old with type 1 diabetes. The CDR3 nucleotides are TGCAGTGCTGGGCCCTGGAATGAGCAGTTCTTC. Translation gives CSAGPWNEQFF.